This T cell receptor (beta chain) was captured by sequencing in a study of identical twins. Study-level points and caveats: Monozygotic twin pairs showed more out-of-frame TCR alpha sharing than models estimated.

Via MiXCR, TCRdb re-called the 5' RACE reads, giving one row per CDR3 protein. The sample records approximately 1.8 million distinct CDR3 sequences, 32% being singletons. Concerning this clonotype: The antigen remains undetermined. Germline and junction disagree at one end, which may indicate a read error.

The material sequenced was cord blood. This clonotype was obtained from a newborn girl in good health.

Written as DNA, the CDR3 is TGTGCCAGCAGTGAATTCTGGGGGCAAGGGACCCAGTACTTC. Translating it yields CASSEFWGQGTQYF. V and J are TRBV25-1 and TRBJ2-7, with D perhaps TRBD1 (6 bases). The better agreement between TRBJ2-5 and the DNA end casts doubt on the J call. The length of the CDR3 is 14 residues. Looked up from germline, CDR1 is MGHDK and CDR2 is SYGVNS.